These T cell receptor beta chains were read from a single sample in a study of control samples from healthy donors and cancer patients. Repertoires were generated with immunoSEQ multiplex PCR, while TCRdb's copy carries only in-frame clones and drops some. The table records about 160,000 clones, approximately 94% of them present only once. Sequencing was performed on blood. These receptors all stem from a woman in her thirties or forties in good health. Each CDR3 is given with its conserved first and last residue. The D gene is left open where the match is weak. Clone size is given for some rows only: seen once, a few or many times, or a class if the clone is expanded.

abundance,d_gene,j_gene,v_gene,CDR3aa,CDR3nt
once,.,TRBJ1-1,TRBV5-1,CASSLLSGAWTEAFF,TGCGCCAGCAGCTTGTTATCGGGGGCTTGGACTGAAGCTTTCTTT
.,TRBD1,TRBJ1-2,TRBV29-1,CSAGEGDRGYTF,TGCAGCGCCGGGGAGGGGGACAGGGGCTACACCTTC
.,.,TRBJ2-4,TRBV2,CASSEYLLAKNIQYF,TGTGCCAGCAGTGAATACCTTCTAGCCAAAAACATTCAGTACTTC
.,.,TRBJ2-7,TRBV11-2,CASSLDRGSLNEQYF,TGTGCCAGCAGCTTAGATCGAGGGAGCTTGAACGAGCAGTACTTC
once,TRBD1,TRBJ1-3,TRBV5-1,CASSLSRGLGNTIYF,TGCGCCAGCAGCCTCTCAAGGGGGCTTGGAAACACCATATATTTT
.,TRBD2,TRBJ2-1,TRBV5-4,CASSLVGLAGDNEQFF,TGTGCCAGCAGCTTGGTTGGACTAGCGGGAGACAATGAGCAGTTCTTC
.,.,TRBJ2-3,TRBV6-4,CASSRDTWSHTQYF,TGTGCCAGCAGCCGGGACACCTGGAGTCATACGCAGTATTTT
.,TRBD1,TRBJ1-1,TRBV19,CASSTATGINTEAFF,TGTGCCAGTAGCACCGCGACAGGGATCAACACTGAAGCTTTCTTT
.,.,TRBJ2-5,TRBV7-2,CASSLIETQYF,TGTGCCAGCAGCTTGATAGAGACCCAGTACTTC
once,.,TRBJ1-1,TRBV10-1,CASSESGRGTEAFF,TGCGCCAGCAGTGAAAGCGGGAGAGGGACTGAAGCTTTCTTT
.,.,TRBJ1-1,TRBV18,CASFTSGFGNTEAFF,TGTGCCAGCTTCACCAGTGGGTTCGGGAACACTGAAGCTTTCTTT
.,.,TRBJ2-6,TRBV18,CASSPRMTPFFSGANVLTF,TGTGCCAGCTCACCACGGATGACACCTTTTTTTTCGGGGGCCAACGTCCTGACTTTC
.,.,TRBJ1-6,TRBV7-2,CASSLAEGSPLHF,TGTGCCAGCAGCTTGGCCGAAGGATCACCCCTCCACTTT
.,TRBD1,TRBJ1-2,TRBV19,CASSTGTGGYTF,TGTGCCAGTAGTACGGGGACAGGGGGCTACACCTTC
.,.,TRBJ1-5,TRBV5-1,CASSLGLRSNQPQHF,TGCGCCAGCAGCTTGGGCCTGCGGAGCAATCAGCCCCAGCATTTT
.,.,TRBJ2-2,TRBV11-3,CASSTTDRGYGTGELFF,TGTGCCAGCAGCACGACAGACCGGGGATATGGGACCGGGGAGCTGTTTTTT
.,TRBD2,TRBJ2-1,TRBV11-2,CASSLRTSGGAGNEQFF,TGTGCCAGCAGCTTAAGGACTAGCGGGGGGGCCGGGAATGAGCAGTTCTTC
once,.,TRBJ2-7,TRBV29-1,CSVEDTYEQYF,TGCAGCGTTGAGGACACCTACGAGCAGTACTTC
.,.,TRBJ2-5,TRBV9,CASSLDRVETQYF,TGTGCCAGCAGCCTCGACAGAGTAGAGACCCAGTACTTC
.,TRBD1,TRBJ1-1,TRBV5-1,CASSLGKSRTGAMNTEAFF,TGCGCCAGCAGCTTGGGTAAATCGAGGACAGGAGCTATGAACACTGAAGCTTTCTTT
.,.,TRBJ1-2,TRBV5-1,CASSDTAVFRYGYTF,TGCGCCAGCAGCGATACGGCCGTATTCCGCTATGGCTACACCTTC
once,.,TRBJ1-4,TRBV7-2,CASSLGSGWDEKLFF,TGTGCCAGCAGCTTAGGGTCGGGGTGGGATGAAAAACTGTTTTTT
.,TRBD1,TRBJ2-3,TRBV9,CASSVTGGYPDTQYF,TGTGCCAGCAGCGTAACAGGGGGCTACCCAGATACGCAGTATTTT
.,TRBD2,TRBJ2-3,TRBV11-3,CASSTTSGILDTQYF,TGTGCCAGCAGCACCACTAGCGGGATCTTAGATACGCAGTATTTT
.,TRBD2,TRBJ2-1,TRBV5-4,CASSLASGTVNEQFF,TGTGCCAGCAGCTTGGCTAGCGGGACCGTGAATGAGCAGTTCTTC
.,.,TRBJ1-4,TRBV7-8,CASSLEESEKLFF,TGTGCCAGCAGCTTAGAGGAGAGTGAAAAACTGTTTTTT
.,.,TRBJ2-7,TRBV6-7,CASSYDGPYEQYF,TGTGCCAGCAGTTACGACGGGCCCTACGAGCAGTACTTC
.,.,TRBJ2-4,TRBV10-1,CASSEMRGLAKNIQYF,TGCGCCAGCAGTGAGATGCGGGGGCTCGCCAAAAACATTCAGTACTTC
.,.,TRBJ1-5,TRBV29-1,CSVAPRGIGQPQHF,TGCAGCGTTGCCCCCCGGGGAATAGGCCAGCCCCAGCATTTT
.,.,TRBJ1-1,TRBV7-2,CASSLRFGDTEAFF,TGTGCCAGCAGCTTACGGTTTGGGGACACTGAAGCTTTCTTT
.,.,TRBJ1-2,TRBV3-1/TRBV3-2,CASSPGTNYGYTF,TGTGCCAGCAGCCCTGGGACCAACTATGGCTACACCTTC